This is a list of T cell receptor beta chains from one sample in a study of blood T cell repertoires in COVID-19. Only in-frame clones appear in the TCRdb table, and some are missing; sequencing was by immunoSEQ multiplex PCR. The sample records about 350,000 clones, 87% being singletons. Sequences were obtained from PBMCs or T cells enriched from blood (not recorded which). The receptors originated from a woman aged 25 to 39 who had recovered from COVID-19. Both conserved end residues are part of each CDR3.

V gene: TRBV11-2; J gene: TRBJ1-1; CDR3 protein: CASSLQGSTEAFF
V gene: TRBV27; J gene: TRBJ1-4; CDR3 protein: CASSLSREKLFF
V gene: TRBV9; J gene: TRBJ1-1; CDR3 protein: CASSVDARRGGTEAFF
V gene: TRBV6-5; J gene: TRBJ1-5; CDR3 protein: CASSYPRMEDQPQHF
V gene: TRBV28; J gene: TRBJ2-7; CDR3 protein: CASRPQGAPSYEQYF
V gene: TRBV9; J gene: TRBJ1-6; CDR3 protein: CASSRGVSMDSPLHF
V gene: TRBV5-1; J gene: TRBJ1-6; CDR3 protein: CASSREGSYNSPLHF
V gene: TRBV21-1; J gene: TRBJ2-1; CDR3 protein: CASSKGGQSYNEQFF
V gene: TRBV11-2; J gene: TRBJ2-7; CDR3 protein: CASSLDPEGGYEQYF
V gene: TRBV9; J gene: TRBJ2-1; CDR3 protein: CASSGTSGGGSYNEQFF
V gene: TRBV15; J gene: TRBJ1-3; CDR3 protein: CATSTLTGAGNTIYF
V gene: TRBV7-6; J gene: TRBJ2-3; CDR3 protein: CASSPGLAGGHSTDTQYF
V gene: TRBV3-1/TRBV3-2; J gene: TRBJ2-2; CDR3 protein: CASSQDGRGGELFF
V gene: TRBV4-1; J gene: TRBJ1-4; CDR3 protein: CASSQDGFDRRRYNEKLFF
V gene: TRBV24-1; J gene: TRBJ1-2; CDR3 protein: CATSDTQGAANYGYTF
V gene: TRBV15; J gene: TRBJ1-1; CDR3 protein: CATSRDLTGGTEAFF
V gene: TRBV5-1; J gene: TRBJ1-4; CDR3 protein: CASSLVAGGNEKLFF
V gene: TRBV18; J gene: TRBJ1-6; CDR3 protein: CASSPTDAGKRNSPLHF
V gene: TRBV5-1; J gene: TRBJ2-1; CDR3 protein: CASSLAGQGYNEQFF
V gene: TRBV7-9; J gene: TRBJ2-7; CDR3 protein: CASSFLSGQDYEQYF
V gene: TRBV2; J gene: TRBJ2-1; CDR3 protein: CASKENRESYNEQFF
V gene: TRBV4-3; J gene: TRBJ2-5; CDR3 protein: CASSQGRLAGGLGLGETQYF
V gene: TRBV7-2; J gene: TRBJ2-5; CDR3 protein: CASSSRGRTRNKTQYF
V gene: TRBV2; J gene: TRBJ1-6; CDR3 protein: CASSEDRPRQVSSPLHF
V gene: TRBV4-3; J gene: TRBJ2-7; CDR3 protein: CASSPGTQSDEQYF
V gene: TRBV28; J gene: TRBJ2-7; CDR3 protein: CATAGRGEQYF
V gene: TRBV12-3/TRBV12-4; J gene: TRBJ2-3; CDR3 protein: CASSAGLRDTQYF
V gene: TRBV4-1; J gene: TRBJ1-2; CDR3 protein: CASSQAGQGMGGYTF
V gene: TRBV5-1; J gene: TRBJ1-1; CDR3 protein: CASSSTGDLNTEAFF
V gene: TRBV10-1; J gene: TRBJ1-1; CDR3 protein: CASSTGQGGAFF
V gene: TRBV6-5; J gene: TRBJ2-3; CDR3 protein: CASSLLGGRTDTQYF
V gene: TRBV18; J gene: TRBJ2-7; CDR3 protein: CASSLEHRGSYEQYF
V gene: TRBV7-8; J gene: TRBJ2-1; CDR3 protein: CASSFADSYNEQFF
V gene: TRBV28; J gene: TRBJ1-1; CDR3 protein: CASSPRDRRNAEAFF
V gene: TRBV15; J gene: TRBJ2-3; CDR3 protein: CATSSRSDTDTQYF
V gene: TRBV2; J gene: TRBJ2-2; CDR3 protein: CASIQSPNTGELFF
V gene: TRBV7-9; J gene: TRBJ1-2; CDR3 protein: CASSPTGYGYTF